These T cell receptor beta chains were read from a single sample in a study of cytomegalovirus exposure and HLA in healthy donors. Produced via immunoSEQ multiplex PCR; TCRdb's table is partial and in-frame only. The top ten clones hold approximately 2% of a sample with under 200,000 clones, around 78% of them seen once. Material: PBMCs. These receptors all come from a man under 40 in good health and CMV-seronegative. Each CDR3 is given with its conserved first and last residue. Fields, in order: D gene, clone size, J gene, V gene, CDR3 DNA, CDR3 protein. D genes are given only for firm matches. Size is stated for part of the rows, as once, few or many counts, or as a class when the clone is expanded.

>-|-|TRBJ2-5|TRBV18
TGTGCCAGCTCACCAGAAGACACAGCGACCCAGTACTTC
CASSPEDTATQYF
>-|-|TRBJ2-7|TRBV5-1
TGCGCCAGCAGCTTTGAAGCAGGGACCTACGAGCAGTACTTC
CASSFEAGTYEQYF
>TRBD2|once|TRBJ2-7|TRBV25-1
TGTGCCAGCAGTCCTTCTGGTGGGGGGGCCTACGAGCAGTACTTC
CASSPSGGGAYEQYF
>-|-|TRBJ2-2|TRBV5-8
TGTGCCAGCAGCTTGTACAAGTTTTTT
CASSLYKFF
>TRBD2|many|TRBJ2-7|TRBV2
TGTGCCAGCAGTGATAGCGGGAACTACGAGCAGTACTTC
CASSDSGNYEQYF
>TRBD1|-|TRBJ2-7|TRBV4-1
TGCGCCAGCAGCCCGATGCCGGGACAGGGTTCCTACGAGCAGTACTTC
CASSPMPGQGSYEQYF
>TRBD2|-|TRBJ2-5|TRBV19
TGTGCCAGTAGTATCGCAGGTAGCGGGAGCAGGGAGACCCAGTACTTC
CASSIAGSGSRETQYF
>TRBD1|-|TRBJ1-4|TRBV18
TGTGCCAGCTCACCTTACCTCCCGACAGGGGTTAATGAAAAACTGTTTTTT
CASSPYLPTGVNEKLFF
>TRBD2|-|TRBJ2-1|TRBV9
TGTGCCAGCAGCGTAGGCGGGGGAGTGACTCACTACAATGAGCAGTTCTTC
CASSVGGGVTHYNEQFF
>-|-|TRBJ1-2|TRBV7-9
TGTGCCAGCAGCTTAGCCCAGGATGGCTACACCTTC
CASSLAQDGYTF
>-|-|TRBJ1-1|TRBV7-8
TGTGCCAGTAAGAGAGGGACTGAAGCTTTCTTT
CASKRGTEAFF
>-|-|TRBJ2-7|TRBV2
TGTGCCAGCAGTCAGGGTACCTACGAGCAGTACTTC
CASSQGTYEQYF
>-|-|TRBJ1-1|TRBV19
TGTGCCAGTAGTACTTATAAACACCCGAGGAGTGATGAAGCTTTCTTT
CASSTYKHPRSDEAFF
>TRBD1|-|TRBJ1-5|TRBV6-4
TGTGCCAGCAGTGACTCCATAACAGGGGTCAAGCATAGCAATCAGCCCCAGCATTTT
CASSDSITGVKHSNQPQHF
>TRBD2|-|TRBJ2-5|TRBV5-1
TGCGCCAGCAGATTGGACGGGGGGGCCGGGGAGACCCAGTACTTC
CASRLDGGAGETQYF
>TRBD1|-|TRBJ2-7|TRBV7-9
TGTGCCAGCAGCAACCTGGGACAGGGATCCTACGAGCAGTACTTC
CASSNLGQGSYEQYF
>TRBD1|-|TRBJ2-4|TRBV7-2
TGTGCCAGCAGCTTAGTCGGGACCCCCAGGGGGAAGGCCAAAAACATTCAGTACTTC
CASSLVGTPRGKAKNIQYF
>-|-|TRBJ1-3|TRBV6-5
TGTGCCAGCTTTCCTAGCTTATTTGGAAACACCATATATTTT
CASFPSLFGNTIYF
>TRBD1|-|TRBJ2-1|TRBV27
TGTGCCAGCAGTTTATCGGGACAGGGGGCGTTGACGCAGTTCTTC
CASSLSGQGALTQFF
>-|-|TRBJ2-7|TRBV27
TGTGCCAGCAGTCCCATTTATAGCTACGAGCAGTACTTC
CASSPIYSYEQYF
>-|-|TRBJ1-1|TRBV15
TGTGCCACCAGCACCGCGGGGGGATGGACTGAAGCTTTCTTT
CATSTAGGWTEAFF
>-|-|TRBJ1-6|TRBV19
TGTGCCAGTAGTGGGGGCAGGGGAAATTCACCCCTCCACTTT
CASSGGRGNSPLHF
>-|-|TRBJ1-1|TRBV5-1
TGCGCCAGCAGCTTGGGGGGGCGCGGAGCTTTCTTT
CASSLGGRGAFF
>-|-|TRBJ1-1|TRBV4-1
TGCGCCAGCAGCCGACATAACACTGAAGCTTTCTTT
CASSRHNTEAFF
>TRBD2|-|TRBJ2-1|TRBV10-3
TGTGCCATCAGTTCATCGGGACTAGCGGGAACCGATGAGCAGTTCTTC
CAISSSGLAGTDEQFF
>-|few|TRBJ2-5|TRBV5-4
TGTGCCAGCAGCCACTCGTCAGGGGAAGAGACCCAGTACTTC
CASSHSSGEETQYF
>TRBD1|-|TRBJ2-5|TRBV27
TGTGCCAGCAGTTTGGGACAGGGTGCTGAGACCCAGTACTTC
CASSLGQGAETQYF
>TRBD2|-|TRBJ2-7|TRBV7-8
TGTGCCAGCAGCTCCCTGACTAGCGCAAGCTCCTACGAGCAGTACTTC
CASSSLTSASSYEQYF
>TRBD1|-|TRBJ2-1|TRBV10-3
TGTGCCATCAGCGTGACAGGGGGAGTATACAATGAGCAGTTCTTC
CAISVTGGVYNEQFF
>-|-|TRBJ2-5|TRBV7-3
TGTGCCAGCAGCTTTAGCGGTCTCCAAGAGACCCAGTACTTC
CASSFSGLQETQYF
>-|-|TRBJ1-1|TRBV27
TGTGCCAGCAGTTCCCACGGGGTGGCCACTGAAGCTTTCTTT
CASSSHGVATEAFF
>-|once|TRBJ1-3|TRBV28
TGTGCCAGCAGCAGGACAGTTCTCTCTGGAAACACCATATATTTT
CASSRTVLSGNTIYF
>-|-|TRBJ2-7|TRBV7-3
TGTGCCAGCAGCTCGTACGGGGGTTCCGAGCAGTACTTC
CASSSYGGSEQYF
>-|few|TRBJ2-2|TRBV28
TGTGCCAGCAACCGATGGGCCCGGGAGCTGTTTTTT
CASNRWARELFF
>-|-|TRBJ1-6|TRBV14
TGTGCCAGCAGCCAAGAAGCCCATAATTCACCCCTCCACTTT
CASSQEAHNSPLHF
>TRBD1|-|TRBJ1-2|TRBV7-3
TGTGCCAGCAGCGCCGGACAGGGGGACTATGGCTACACCTTC
CASSAGQGDYGYTF
>-|once|TRBJ1-6|TRBV7-6
TGTGCCAGCAGCTTAGGGTCAGCATGGCAGGAATCACCCCTCCACTTT
CASSLGSAWQESPLHF
>TRBD1|-|TRBJ1-3|TRBV28
TGTGCCAGCAGTTCCGGGACAGGGAACGGGGCAAAAATATATTTT
CASSSGTGNGAKIYF
>-|few|TRBJ2-7|TRBV5-1
TGCGCCAGCAGAGCCTTAGAGACAGGCTCCTACGAGCAGTACTTC
CASRALETGSYEQYF
>TRBD1|-|TRBJ1-2|TRBV5-1
TGCGCCAGCGCACATGGGACAGGGGGCGATTATGGTTACACCTTC
CASAHGTGGDYGYTF
>TRBD1|-|TRBJ1-1|TRBV4-1
TGCGCCAGCAGCCAATTAACAGGGGGCCGTACTGAAGCTTTCTTT
CASSQLTGGRTEAFF
>-|-|TRBJ2-5|TRBV10-3
TGTGCCATCAGTGACCCCCCGGGAAGCCAAGAGACCCAGTACTTC
CAISDPPGSQETQYF
>TRBD1|-|TRBJ2-2|TRBV25-1
TGTGCCGGGACAGACAAGAACACCGGGGAGCTGTTTTTT
CAGTDKNTGELFF
>-|once|TRBJ1-2|TRBV10-2
TGCGCCAGCACCCCAGGGGAAGCTCACTATGGCTACACCTTC
CASTPGEAHYGYTF
>-|-|TRBJ2-3|TRBV13
TGTGCCAGCAGCTTACCTACGGATACGCAGTATTTT
CASSLPTDTQYF
>-|-|TRBJ2-7|TRBV10-2
TGCGCCAGCAGTGAGTCTCGGGAGCAGTACTTC
CASSESREQYF
>TRBD2|-|TRBJ2-3|TRBV27
TGTGCCAGCAGTTTTTCAAGCGGGAGGAACACAGATACGCAGTATTTT
CASSFSSGRNTDTQYF
>-|few|TRBJ1-4|TRBV29-1
TGCAGCGTCCCCGACACCGCAACTAATGAAAAACTGTTTTTT
CSVPDTATNEKLFF